This T cell receptor (beta chain) was retrieved from a study of blood T cell repertoires in COVID-19. V dropped 0 bases and J dropped 2 bases, with 8 bases sitting between them. Germline V gene lookup returns CDR1 SGHRS and CDR2 YFSETQ. The CDR3 spans 15 residues. Produced via immunoSEQ multiplex PCR; TCRdb's table is partial and in-frame only. The sample holds about 140,000 clones; around 83% are singletons and the top ten take over 2.5%. This chain joins TRBV5-1 and TRBJ1-4; no clear D. The sample was peripheral blood. The receptor was isolated from a human donor with acute or convalescent COVID-19. The donor label of this sample is uncertain. The CDR3 protein is CASSLESQTNEKLFF. CDR3 sequence (DNA): TGCGCCAGCAGCTTGGAATCACAGACTAATGAAAAACTGTTTTTT.